Presented here are 18 T cell receptor beta chains from one specimen sequenced in a study of beta chain features in type 1 diabetes. General study findings and limits: There was a moderate but significant shortening of TCRB CDR3s in all four CD4+ subsets of Type 1 diabetes patients.

The antigens for these receptors are not known. Expressed TCRB transcripts were sequenced because the isolated RNA had all been reverse transcribed beforehand. Measured with immunoSEQ multiplex PCR; TCRdb has only the in-frame clones, and not every one. This repertoire shows about 170,000 clones, about 8% found once; its top ten account for approximately 0.93%. Material for sequencing was central memory CD4+ T cells from blood. These receptor sequences come from a woman aged 40 to 55 with type 1 diabetes.

This clone was found a few times. This rearrangement joins TRBV5-4 to TRBJ2-7, with D perhaps TRBD2 (5 bases). This CDR3 contains 16 residues. The germline V gene encodes CDR1 SGHNT and CDR2 YYREEE (reference sequence). The germline V and J ends were trimmed by 1 base and 6 bases, with 20 bases remaining between them. The CDR3 protein is CASSLSSASLRSEQYF. Here the CDR3 DNA reads TGTGCCAGCAGCTTGTCATCGGCTAGCCTTCGTTCCGAGCAGTACTTC.

The chain is built from TRBV29-1 and TRBJ1-2; 8 bases match TRBD1. V was clipped by 4 bases and J by 5 bases; unmatched bases: 6. The CDR3 is made up of 13 amino acids. Germline CDR1 reads SQVTM; CDR2 reads ANQGSEA. As DNA, the CDR3 is TGCAGCGTTGGGGGCCGGGACAGGTATGGCTACACCTTC. Translated: CSVGGRDRYGYTF.

This clone was seen only a few times. This sequence joins TRBV6-1 and TRBJ2-1; D uncertain. Trimming took 7 bases from V and 14 from J, leaving 18 bases between them. Germline CDR1 is MNHNS and CDR2 is SASEGT. The CDR3 is 12 residues long. CDR3 in amino acids: CASMSYDSVEFF. The CDR3 DNA reads as TGTGCCAGCATGTCTTACGACTCAGTGGAGTTCTTC.

The chain combines TRBV5-4 with TRBJ2-7; 7 nucleotides align to TRBD1. The V gene's germline CDR1 is SGHNT and CDR2 YYREEE (reference sequence). The CDR3 loop spans 15 amino acids. With V trimmed by 5 bases and J by 3 bases, 11 bases remained unmatched. CDR3 bases: TGTGCCAGCAGTCCACCAGGGGGTCAGAACTACGAGCAGTACTTC. Its protein product is CASSPPGGQNYEQYF.

This clone was seen a handful of times. This rearrangement joins TRBV7-9 to TRBJ2-7; TRBD1 matches at 10 bases. This CDR3 has 16 amino acids. V lost 5 bases, J lost 4 bases, and 11 bases stayed unmatched. Germline V gives CDR1 SEHNR, CDR2 FQNEAQ (reference sequence). The CDR3 sequence: CASSIGQGGRGYEQYF. Here the CDR3 DNA reads TGTGCCAGCAGCATTGGACAGGGGGGAAGAGGGTACGAGCAGTACTTC.

This clone was seen a few times. The chain is built from TRBV5-1 and TRBJ1-2; 8 bases align to TRBD1. Germline V lookup: CDR1 SGHRS, CDR2 YFSETQ. Trimming cost V 4 bases and J 6 bases; bases outside gene matches: 8. The CDR3 length is 14 residues. For the CDR3, the DNA is TGCGCCAGCAGCGAGGGACAGGAAGTCGATGGCTACACCTTC. Translating gives CASSEGQEVDGYTF.

This clone came up many times. The gene calls are TRBV15 and TRBJ2-5, with no clear D. Germline lookup yields CDR1 LNHNV and CDR2 YYDKDF (reference sequence). Deletions cut 6 bases from V and 5 bases from J, with 19 bases between. CDR3 size: 15 residues. Written as DNA, the CDR3 is TGTGCCACCAGTAGGTCGTCACAACACGGGGAGACCCAGTACTTC. Amino acid sequence: CATSRSSQHGETQYF.

This clone has a handful of counts. Other DNA sequences in the same sample also yield this CDR3. The genes are TRBV4-3 and TRBJ2-3, with TRBD1 identical over 11 bases. The CDR3 has 16 residues. CDR1 and CDR2 (germline): LGHNA, YSLEER. V was pared by 0 bases and J by 3 bases, with 2 bases of the junction left unmatched. The CDR3, as DNA: TGCGCCAGCAGCCAAGAGGGGGACAGGGGGACAGATACGCAGTATTTT. Translating gives CASSQEGDRGTDTQYF.

The chain is built from TRBV5-1 and TRBJ1-4, with 8 bases aligning to TRBD1. Trimming cost V 4 bases and J 8 bases; bases outside gene matches: 10. Per germline, CDR1 SGHRS and CDR2 YFSETQ. The CDR3 has 15 residues. The CDR3 reads CASSGTGTGREKLFF. CDR3 coding DNA: TGCGCCAGCAGCGGCACCGGGACAGGCCGAGAAAAACTGTTTTTT.

Only a few counts were recorded for this clone. J is TRBJ1-2 and V is TRBV9, with D possibly matching TRBD1 (6 bases). V was clipped by 4 bases and J by 5 bases, with 12 bases between them. CDR1 is SGDLS and CDR2 is YYNGEE in the germline V gene. This CDR3 region has 13 residues. The CDR3 is CASSNTGRYGYTF. CDR3 sequence (DNA): TGTGCCAGCAGCAATACAGGGAGATATGGCTACACCTTC.

This clone was picked up a small number of times. V usage is TRBV2 and J usage is TRBJ1-1, with D perhaps TRBD1 (5 bases). The V gene's germline CDR1 is SNHLY and CDR2 FYNNEI. Deletions cut 3 bases from V and 4 bases from J, with 6 bases between. CDR3 length: 12 amino acids. CDR3 residues: CASSDQGTEAFF. The CDR3 bases are TGTGCCAGCAGTGATCAGGGCACTGAAGCTTTCTTT. Full variable domain (outside the CDR3, taken from reference TRBV2 and TRBJ1-1): EPEVTQTPSHQVTQMGQEVILRCVPISNHLYFYWYRQILGQKVEFLVSFYNNEISEKSEIFDDQFSVERPDGSNFTLKIRSTKLEDSAMYFCASSDQGTEAFFGQGTRLTVV.

The V gene is TRBV4-1, the J gene TRBJ1-1; D not resolved. This CDR3 spans 11 amino acids. The germline V gene encodes CDR1 MGHRA and CDR2 YSYEKL. V lost 6 bases to trimming and J lost 5 bases, with 7 bases between them. DNA for the CDR3: TGCGCCAGCAGGGGCAAAACTGAAGCTTTCTTT. Encoded protein: CASRGKTEAFF.

The CDR3 nucleotides read TGTGCCTGGAGTGATACAGACTATGGCTACACCTTC. This encodes CAWSDTDYGYTF. The J gene is TRBJ1-2, the V gene TRBV30, with D unclear. V dropped 1 base and J dropped 3 bases, with 6 bases sitting between them. There are 12 residues in the CDR3. Germline CDR1 is GTSNPN and CDR2 is SVGIG (reference sequence).

This clone occurred a few times. Other DNA variants within this sample encode the same CDR3. This chain joins TRBV7-6 and TRBJ2-1, with unresolved D. The CDR3 covers 14 residues. From germline, CDR1 is SGHVS and CDR2 FNYEAQ. The germline V and J ends were trimmed by 0 bases and 0 bases, with 3 bases remaining between them. CDR3 DNA: TGTGCCAGCAGCTTAGCCCGCTCCTACAATGAGCAGTTCTTC. Its protein is CASSLARSYNEQFF.

This clone was counted at least ten times. This chain uses TRBV4-2 with TRBJ2-7; TRBD2 might be the D (6 bases). V was pared by 0 bases and J by 3 bases, with 6 bases between. The germline V gene encodes CDR1 LGHNA and CDR2 YNFKEQ. The CDR3 consists of 13 residues. This CDR3 is CASSQEGGYEQYF. The CDR3 region has the DNA TGTGCCAGCAGCCAAGAGGGGGGCTACGAGCAGTACTTC.

This clone occurred many times. For the CDR3, the DNA is TGTGCCAGCAGCACGGACAGGGTTTGGGGTAATTCACCCCTCCACTTT. As protein: CASSTDRVWGNSPLHF. The chain carries TRBV4-2 and TRBJ1-6; 8 nucleotides agree with TRBD1. Germline V gene sequence: CDR1 LGHNA, CDR2 YNFKEQ. V lost 5 bases, J lost 6 bases, and 9 bases stayed unmatched. The CDR3 totals 16 residues.

Comment on this clone: The sample holds other DNA sequences that translate to the same CDR3. The gene calls are TRBV7-2 and TRBJ2-4; D perhaps matches TRBD1 (6 bases). The CDR3 is 13 amino acids. From germline, CDR1 is SGHTA and CDR2 FQGNSA. Trimming removed 5 bases from V and 7 bases from J, with 12 bases in between. The CDR3 nucleotides are TGTGCCAGCAGCACAGGGCAGGGGAACATTCAGTACTTC. Its protein product is CASSTGQGNIQYF.

This clone was counted a single time. This chain joins TRBV13 and TRBJ2-6; tentatively, D is TRBD1 (6 bases). The CDR3 is made up of 19 amino acids. V was cut by 2 bases and J by 0 bases, with 17 bases left in between. Germline-derived CDR1 and CDR2 are PRHDT and FYEKMQ (reference sequence). The CDR3 nucleotides are TGTGCCAGCAGCTTAACAGGTAGGGGGTATGCCTCTGGGGCCAACGTCCTGACTTTC. Amino acids: CASSLTGRGYASGANVLTF. Variable domain in full (rest from reference TRBV13 and TRBJ2-6): AAGVIQSPRHLIKEKRETATLKCYPIPRHDTVYWYQQGPGQDPQFLISFYEKMQSDKGSIPDRFSAQQFSDYHSELNMSSLELGDSALYFCASSLTGRGYASGANVLTFGAGSRLTVL.